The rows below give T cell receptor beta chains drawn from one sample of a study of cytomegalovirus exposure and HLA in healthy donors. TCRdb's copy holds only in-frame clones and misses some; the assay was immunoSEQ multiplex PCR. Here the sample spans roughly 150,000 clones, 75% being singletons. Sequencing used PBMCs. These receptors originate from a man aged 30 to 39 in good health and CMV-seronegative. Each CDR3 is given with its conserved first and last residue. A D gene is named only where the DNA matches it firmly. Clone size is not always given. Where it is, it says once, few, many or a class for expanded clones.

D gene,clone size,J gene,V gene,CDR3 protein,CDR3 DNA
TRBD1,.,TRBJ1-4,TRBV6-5,CASRAGGAGEKLFF,TGTGCCAGCAGAGCAGGGGGCGCGGGTGAAAAACTGTTTTTT
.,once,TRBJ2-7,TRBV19,CASSSGRVWDEQYF,TGTGCCAGTTCCAGCGGAAGGGTTTGGGACGAGCAGTACTTC
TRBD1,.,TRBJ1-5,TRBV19,CASIRTGGGNQPQHF,TGTGCCAGTATCCGGACAGGGGGAGGCAATCAGCCCCAGCATTTT
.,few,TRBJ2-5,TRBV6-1,CASTRETQYF,TGTGCCAGCACCAGAGAGACCCAGTACTTC
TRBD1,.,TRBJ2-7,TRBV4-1,CASRPTGDRLYEQYF,TGCGCCAGCAGGCCTACAGGGGATCGTTTGTACGAGCAGTACTTC
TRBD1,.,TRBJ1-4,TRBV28,CASRPDRVEKLFF,TGTGCCAGCAGACCGGACAGGGTCGAAAAACTGTTTTTT
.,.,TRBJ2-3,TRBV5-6,CASSLVGGPADTQYF,TGTGCCAGCAGCTTGGTGGGGGGGCCCGCAGATACGCAGTATTTT
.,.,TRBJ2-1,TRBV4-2,CASSRFGGPKDYNEQFF,TGTGCCAGCAGCCGCTTCGGCGGCCCTAAGGACTACAATGAGCAGTTCTTC
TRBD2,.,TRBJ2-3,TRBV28,CASAGLWGGGDTDTQYF,TGTGCCAGCGCGGGGCTGTGGGGCGGGGGGGACACAGATACGCAGTATTTT
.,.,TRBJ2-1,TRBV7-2,CASSFGRGDEQFF,TGTGCCAGCAGCTTCGGCAGGGGGGATGAGCAGTTCTTC
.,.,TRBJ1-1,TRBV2,CASSEGAREAFF,TGTGCCAGCAGTGAAGGGGCCCGGGAAGCTTTCTTT